This record looks at one T cell receptor (beta chain) sequence and its context. Its antigen is currently unknown. These data originate in a study of OX40 agonist ivuxolimab in advanced cancers. TCRdb's copy holds only in-frame clones and misses some; the assay was immunoSEQ multiplex PCR. The sample lists tens of thousands of clones, 84% occurring once. Study outcomes and limitations: At 0.1 to 3.0 mg/kg and by week 6, clonal expansion occurred in CD4+ and CD8+ blood T cells.

The sequence was collected from an adult with an advanced solid tumor such as melanoma, head and neck, liver or kidney cancer. Sequences were derived from CD4+ or CD8+ T cells sorted from blood, sampled in a trial of the OX40 agonist ivuxolimab.

CDR3 protein: CASSYGDSHYTF. The CDR3 region has the DNA TGTGCCAGCAGTTACGGGGACAGCCACTACACCTTC. V is TRBV6-5 and J is TRBJ1-2; TRBD1 matches at 7 bases. The CDR3 spans 12 residues. J was trimmed by 10 bases and V by 2 bases; bases with no gene match: 4. From germline, CDR1 is MNHEY and CDR2 SVGAGI.